This T cell receptor beta chain was identified in a study of blood T cell repertoires in COVID-19. Turning to the study itself: COVID-19 samples, acute and convalescent, were from the United States, Italy and Spain. The analysed material was cDNA or gDNA that came from T cells, B-cell-depleted T cells, or PBMCs.

Per the study methods: Estimated nucleated cell counts came from reference gene primer amplification. Sequenced by immunoSEQ multiplex PCR; TCRdb stores in-frame clones only, minus some. That table supplies the V and J calls and clone size; D and trimming were determined from the DNA. The sample yields 80,000 to 95,000 clones, roughly 80% seen once. This CDR3 region has 12 residues. The V and J ends lost 4 bases and 14 bases respectively, with 15 bases between them. Germline CDR1 and CDR2: MDHEN and SYDVKM. Sequencing was performed on peripheral blood. The V and J genes are TRBV28 and TRBJ2-1, with D uncertain. This TCR derives from a woman between 50 and 59 years old with acute or convalescent COVID-19. The CDR3 nucleotides are TGTGCCAGCAGTTCCCTAGGTGCCCGGGAGTTCTTC. Translation: CASSSLGAREFF.